This T cell receptor beta chain was identified in a study of cytomegalovirus exposure and HLA in healthy donors. The donors comprised healthy bone marrow donors. In the PCR, 60 Vbeta and 13 Jbeta primers were used. Original analysis: In a later analysis, around 87 million unique TCR beta chains included roughly 11 million shared by two or more donors. Data came from immunoSEQ multiplex PCR; TCRdb stores just in-frame clones and leaves some out. The V and J calls and clone size come from that table; D and trimming were worked out from the DNA. The sample has around 120,000 clones, under 80% seen once. The germline CDR1 and CDR2 sequences are MGHRA and YSYEKL. This CDR3 is built from 14 residues. V shed 4 bases, J shed 0 bases, and the junction held 3 bases outside the gene matches. Regarding this clone: Distinct nucleotide sequences in the sample also encode this CDR3.

The chain is built from TRBV4-1 and TRBJ2-7, with 7 bases identical to TRBD1. The sequenced sample consisted of PBMCs. This receptor was obtained from a man aged 60-69 years in good health and CMV-seropositive. CDR3 sequence (DNA): TGCGCCAGCAGCCGGGACAGTAGCTCCTACGAGCAGTACTTC. Protein: CASSRDSSSYEQYF.